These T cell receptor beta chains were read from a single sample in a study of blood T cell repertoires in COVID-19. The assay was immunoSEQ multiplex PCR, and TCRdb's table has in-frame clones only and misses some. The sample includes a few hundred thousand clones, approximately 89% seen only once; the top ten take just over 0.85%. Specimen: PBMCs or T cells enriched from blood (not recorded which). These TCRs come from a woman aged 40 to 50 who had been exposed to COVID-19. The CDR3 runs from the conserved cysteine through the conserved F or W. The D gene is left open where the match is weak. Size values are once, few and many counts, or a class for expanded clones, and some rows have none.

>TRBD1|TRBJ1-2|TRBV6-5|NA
CASSTWTGERYGYTF
TGTGCCAGCAGTACCTGGACAGGGGAGAGGTATGGCTACACCTTC
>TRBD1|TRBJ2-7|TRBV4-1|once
CASSQDAPLDRDEQYF
TGCGCCAGCAGCCAAGACGCACCTTTGGACAGGGACGAGCAGTACTTC
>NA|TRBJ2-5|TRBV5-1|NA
CASSITQTGSETQYF
TGCGCCAGCAGCATAACCCAAACAGGGTCAGAGACCCAGTACTTC
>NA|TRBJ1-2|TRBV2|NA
CASSRPGEYGYTF
TGTGCCAGCAGTCGGCCCGGAGAATATGGCTACACCTTC
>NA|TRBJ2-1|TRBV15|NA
CATRPPTGGRVEQFF
TGTGCCACCAGGCCCCCAACCGGGGGGCGCGTTGAGCAGTTCTTC
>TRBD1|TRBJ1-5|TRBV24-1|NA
CATSTTGVGGQPQHF
TGTGCCACCAGTACGACAGGGGTAGGCGGACAGCCCCAGCATTTT
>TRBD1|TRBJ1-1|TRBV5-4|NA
CASSLADRVGAFF
TGTGCCAGCAGCTTGGCGGACAGGGTTGGGGCTTTCTTT
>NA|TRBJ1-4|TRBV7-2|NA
CASSIRRAEGKLFF
TGTGCCAGCAGCATACGGCGGGCGGAGGGCAAACTGTTTTTT
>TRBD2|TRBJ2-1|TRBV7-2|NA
CASSTRPSGGDNEQFF
TGTGCCAGCAGCACCCGTCCTAGCGGGGGAGACAATGAGCAGTTCTTC
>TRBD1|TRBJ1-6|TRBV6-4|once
CASSVTGTGFNSPLHF
TGTGCCAGCAGTGTCACCGGGACAGGCTTTAATTCACCCCTCCACTTT
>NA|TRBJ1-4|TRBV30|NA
CAYRLSSTNEKLFF
TGTGCCTACCGACTATCCTCAACTAATGAAAAACTGTTTTTT
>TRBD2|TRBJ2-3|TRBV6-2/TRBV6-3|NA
CASSYSIAASGGSSTDTQYF
TGTGCCAGCAGTTACTCGATAGCGGCTAGCGGGGGGTCTAGCACAGATACGCAGTATTTT
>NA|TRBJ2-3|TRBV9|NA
CASSPYPGDTQYF
TGTGCCAGCAGCCCCTATCCAGGGGATACGCAGTATTTT
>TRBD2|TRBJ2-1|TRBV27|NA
CASSKSRLAEPYNEQFF
TGTGCCAGCAGTAAAAGCAGACTAGCGGAACCTTACAATGAGCAGTTCTTC
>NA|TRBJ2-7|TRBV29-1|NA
CSVGKGLGGEQYF
TGCAGCGTTGGTAAGGGCCTAGGAGGCGAGCAGTACTTC
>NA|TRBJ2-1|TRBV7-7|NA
CASSPAVQAYNEQFF
TGTGCTAGCAGCCCAGCGGTCCAAGCCTACAATGAGCAGTTCTTC
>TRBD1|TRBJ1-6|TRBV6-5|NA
CASRGGQGRNSPLHF
TGTGCCAGCAGGGGGGGACAGGGGCGTAATTCACCCCTCCACTTT
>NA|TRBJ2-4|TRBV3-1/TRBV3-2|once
CASSPFGSGNIQYF
TGTGCCAGCAGCCCCTTCGGGTCCGGAAACATTCAGTACTTC
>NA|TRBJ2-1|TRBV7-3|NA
CASSLQGTGMTGNEQFF
TGTGCCAGCAGCTTACAGGGGACGGGAATGACTGGCAATGAGCAGTTCTTC
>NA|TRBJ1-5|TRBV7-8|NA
CASSFEGQWEKRDQPQHF
TGTGCCAGCAGCTTCGAAGGACAGTGGGAAAAGCGTGATCAGCCCCAGCATTTT
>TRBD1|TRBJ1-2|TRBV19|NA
CASSPGTGANYGYTF
TGTGCCAGTAGTCCCGGGACAGGGGCGAACTATGGCTACACCTTC
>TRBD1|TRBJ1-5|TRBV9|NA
CASSVGPQGVRNQPQHF
TGTGCCAGCAGCGTCGGACCACAGGGGGTTCGCAATCAGCCCCAGCATTTT
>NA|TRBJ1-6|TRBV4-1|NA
CASSRLPLGTLHF
TGCGCCAGCAGCCGCCTCCCCCTCGGGACCCTCCACTTT
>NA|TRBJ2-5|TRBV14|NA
CASSHGETQYF
TGTGCCAGCAGCCATGGCGAGACCCAGTACTTC
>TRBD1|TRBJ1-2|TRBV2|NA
CASNDRGKEGYGYTF
TGTGCCAGCAATGACAGGGGGAAGGAGGGCTATGGCTACACCTTC
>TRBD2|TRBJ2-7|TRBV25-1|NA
CASPTGTSGGEQYF
TGTGCCAGTCCGACCGGGACTAGCGGCGGCGAGCAGTACTTC
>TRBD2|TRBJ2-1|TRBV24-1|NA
CATSDSTSGTYNEQFF
TGTGCCACCAGTGACAGTACTAGCGGGACCTACAATGAGCAGTTCTTC
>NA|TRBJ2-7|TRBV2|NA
CASRQGSYEQYF
TGTGCCAGCAGACAGGGTTCCTACGAGCAGTACTTC
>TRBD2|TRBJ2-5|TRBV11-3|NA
CASSLVKGLYEETQYF
TGTGCCAGCAGCTTAGTGAAGGGACTATACGAAGAGACCCAGTACTTC
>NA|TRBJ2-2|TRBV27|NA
CASRTAHTGELFF
TGTGCCAGCAGGACAGCTCACACCGGGGAGCTGTTTTTT
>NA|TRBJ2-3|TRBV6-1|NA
CASSEVSGDTQYF
TGTGCCAGCAGTGAAGTCTCGGGTGATACGCAGTATTTT
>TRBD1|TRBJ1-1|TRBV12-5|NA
CASGLTRTGTPTGAFF
TGTGCTAGTGGTTTGACTCGGACAGGGACACCTACCGGAGCTTTCTTT
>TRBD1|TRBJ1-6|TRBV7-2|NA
CASTLDRGNSPLHF
TGTGCCAGCACCCTCGACAGGGGTAATTCACCCCTCCACTTT
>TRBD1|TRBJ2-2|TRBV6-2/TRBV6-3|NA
CASSSQGAGIGELFF
TGTGCCAGCAGTTCCCAGGGGGCCGGGATCGGGGAGCTGTTTTTT
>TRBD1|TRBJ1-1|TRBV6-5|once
CASSLTGGEAFF
TGTGCCAGCAGCCTCACAGGGGGTGAAGCTTTCTTT
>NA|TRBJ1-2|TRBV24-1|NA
CATSDYRRGYYGYTF
TGTGCCACCAGTGATTATCGTAGGGGCTACTATGGCTACACCTTC
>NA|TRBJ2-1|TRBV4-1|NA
CASSPAGKDDEGFF
TGCGCCAGCAGCCCAGCGGGTAAGGACGATGAGGGGTTCTTC
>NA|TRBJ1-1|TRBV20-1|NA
CSARVAPEAFF
TGCAGTGCTAGAGTGGCCCCTGAAGCTTTCTTT
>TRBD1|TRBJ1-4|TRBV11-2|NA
CASSLPGGSEKLFF
TGTGCCAGCAGCTTACCAGGGGGCAGCGAAAAACTGTTTTTT
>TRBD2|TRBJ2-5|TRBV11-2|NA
CASSWTSGGQETQYF
TGTGCCAGCAGCTGGACTAGCGGGGGCCAAGAGACCCAGTACTTC
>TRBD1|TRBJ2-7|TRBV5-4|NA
CASSWDRVDEQYF
TGTGCCAGCAGCTGGGACAGGGTAGACGAGCAGTACTTC
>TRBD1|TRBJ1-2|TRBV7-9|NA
CASSLARGQGYTF
TGTGCCAGCAGCTTAGCCAGGGGGCAAGGCTACACCTTC
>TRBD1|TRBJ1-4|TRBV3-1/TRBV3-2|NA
CASRGQGGDDKTVFF
TGTGCCAGCAGGGGACAGGGAGGCGACGATAAGACGGTGTTTTTT
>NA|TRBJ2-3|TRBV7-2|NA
CASSIPGLLDTQYF
TGTGCCAGCAGCATTCCGGGACTCCTAGATACGCAGTATTTT
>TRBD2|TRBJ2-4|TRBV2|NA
CASSARTSGLAKNIQYF
TGTGCCAGCAGTGCGAGGACTAGCGGACTAGCCAAAAACATTCAGTACTTC
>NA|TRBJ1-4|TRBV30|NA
CACLGGTTNEKLFF
TGTGCCTGCTTGGGGGGGACGACTAATGAAAAACTGTTTTTT
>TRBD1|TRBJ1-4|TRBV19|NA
CASSPTGPNEKLFF
TGTGCCAGTAGCCCGACAGGGCCTAATGAAAAACTGTTTTTT
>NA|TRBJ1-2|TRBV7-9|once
CASSLGQGYTF
TGTGCCAGCAGCCTGGGACAAGGCTACACCTTC
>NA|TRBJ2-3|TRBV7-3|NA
CASSLSTDTQYF
TGTGCCAGCAGCCTAAGCACAGATACGCAGTATTTT
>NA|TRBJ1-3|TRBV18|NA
CASSLGQFSGNTIYF
TGTGCCAGCTCACTGGGACAATTCTCTGGAAACACCATATATTTT
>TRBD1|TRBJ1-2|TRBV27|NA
CASSNPGGYGYTF
TGTGCCAGCAGTAACCCAGGGGGCTATGGCTACACCTTC
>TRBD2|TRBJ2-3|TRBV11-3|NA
CASSLGAGISTDTQYF
TGTGCCAGCAGCCTAGGAGCGGGGATTAGCACAGATACGCAGTATTTT
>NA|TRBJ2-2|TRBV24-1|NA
CATSVTRNTGELFF
TGTGCCACCAGTGTAACACGGAACACCGGGGAGCTGTTTTTT
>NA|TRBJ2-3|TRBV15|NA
CATSRNPRPSDTQYF
TGTGCCACCAGCAGAAACCCGAGGCCGTCAGATACGCAGTATTTT
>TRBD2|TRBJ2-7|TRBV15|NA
CATSRGESGALFSSYEQYF
TGTGCCACCAGCAGAGGTGAAAGCGGGGCACTTTTTAGCTCCTACGAGCAGTACTTC